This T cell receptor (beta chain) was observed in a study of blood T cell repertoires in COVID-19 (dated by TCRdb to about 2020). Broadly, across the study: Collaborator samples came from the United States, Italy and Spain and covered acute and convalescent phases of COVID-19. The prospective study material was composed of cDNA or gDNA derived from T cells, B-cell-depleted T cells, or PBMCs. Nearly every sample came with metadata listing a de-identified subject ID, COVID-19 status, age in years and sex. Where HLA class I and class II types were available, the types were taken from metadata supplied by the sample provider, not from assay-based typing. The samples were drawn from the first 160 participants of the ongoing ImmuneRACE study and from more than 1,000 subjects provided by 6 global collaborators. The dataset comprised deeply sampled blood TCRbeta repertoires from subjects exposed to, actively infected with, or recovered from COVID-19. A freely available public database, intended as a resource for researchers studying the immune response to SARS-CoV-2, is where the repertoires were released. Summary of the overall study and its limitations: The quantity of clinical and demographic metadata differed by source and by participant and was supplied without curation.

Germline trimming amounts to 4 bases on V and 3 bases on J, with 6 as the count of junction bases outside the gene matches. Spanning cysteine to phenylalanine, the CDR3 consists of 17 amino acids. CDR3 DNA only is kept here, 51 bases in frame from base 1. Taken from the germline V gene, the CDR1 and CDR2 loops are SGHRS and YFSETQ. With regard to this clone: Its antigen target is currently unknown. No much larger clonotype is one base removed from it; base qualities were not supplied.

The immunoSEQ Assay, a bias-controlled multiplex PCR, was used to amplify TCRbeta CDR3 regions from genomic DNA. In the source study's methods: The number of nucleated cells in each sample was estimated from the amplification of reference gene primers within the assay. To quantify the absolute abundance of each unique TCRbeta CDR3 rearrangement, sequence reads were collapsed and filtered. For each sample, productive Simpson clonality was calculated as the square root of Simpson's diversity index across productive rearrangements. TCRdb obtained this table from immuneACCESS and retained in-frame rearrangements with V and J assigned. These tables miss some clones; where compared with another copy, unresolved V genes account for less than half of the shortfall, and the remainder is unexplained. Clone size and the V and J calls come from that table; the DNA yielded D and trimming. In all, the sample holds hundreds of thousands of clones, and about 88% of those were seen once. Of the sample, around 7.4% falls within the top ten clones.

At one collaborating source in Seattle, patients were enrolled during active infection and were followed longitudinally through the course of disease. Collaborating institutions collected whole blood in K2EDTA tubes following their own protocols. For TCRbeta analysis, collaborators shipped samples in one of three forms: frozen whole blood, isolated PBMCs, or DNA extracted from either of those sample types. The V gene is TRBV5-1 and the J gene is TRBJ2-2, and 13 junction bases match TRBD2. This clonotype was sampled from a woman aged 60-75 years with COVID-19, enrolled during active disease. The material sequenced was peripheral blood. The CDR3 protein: CASSPRLAGGDTGELFF. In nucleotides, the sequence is TGCGCCAGCAGCCCCAGACTAGCGGGGGGTGACACCGGGGAGCTGTTTTTT.